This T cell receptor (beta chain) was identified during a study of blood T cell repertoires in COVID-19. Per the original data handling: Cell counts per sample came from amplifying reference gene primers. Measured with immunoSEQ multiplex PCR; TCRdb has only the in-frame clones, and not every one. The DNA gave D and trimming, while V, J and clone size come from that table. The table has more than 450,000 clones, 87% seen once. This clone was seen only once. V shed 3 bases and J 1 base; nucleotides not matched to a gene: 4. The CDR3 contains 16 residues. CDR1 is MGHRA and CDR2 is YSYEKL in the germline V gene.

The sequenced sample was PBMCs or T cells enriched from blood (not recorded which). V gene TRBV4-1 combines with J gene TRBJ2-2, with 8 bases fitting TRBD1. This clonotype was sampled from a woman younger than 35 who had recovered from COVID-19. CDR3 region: CASSHPGQVNTGELFF. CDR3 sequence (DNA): TGCGCCAGCAGCCACCCGGGACAGGTGAACACCGGGGAGCTGTTTTTT.